The sequence of this T cell receptor (beta chain) was determined in a study of T cell responses to AZD1222 COVID-19 vaccine. The protocol was immunoSEQ multiplex PCR, while the TCRdb copy is restricted to in-frame clones and leaves out a portion. Of 140,000 to 150,000 clones in the sample, about nine tenths were seen once. Study-wide results and limits: The repertoires were collected only after the peak T cell response.

As to this clone: Antigen unknown.

Here the sequenced sample was peripheral blood, taken 28 days after the second AZD1222 dose. This sequence originates from an adult who received the AZD1222 COVID-19 vaccine.

The CDR3 sequence: CASSRQGRNTEAFF. The CDR3 coding sequence is TGTGCCAGCAGTCGACAGGGCAGGAACACTGAAGCTTTCTTT. The chain has TRBV2 and TRBJ1-1; the match to TRBD1 covers 7 bases. The germline gives CDR1 SNHLY, CDR2 FYNNEI. The CDR3 consists of 14 residues. Losses at the gene ends were 5 bases for V and 1 base for J; bases not matched to a gene: 4.